This passage covers 23 T cell receptor beta chains from one sample sequenced in a study of cytotoxic CD8 clonotypes in ibrutinib-treated CLL. Clones were sequenced by immunoSEQ multiplex PCR, and TCRdb holds only the in-frame ones, with some missing. This table holds 300,000 to 350,000 clones, roughly 80% found once. The source was PBMCs, collected before ibrutinib treatment. The source of these receptors is a human donor with chronic lymphocytic leukemia.

As for this clone: Other DNA sequences in the same sample also yield this CDR3. The V call is TRBV9, the J call TRBJ2-7; D is unresolved. V was pared by 0 bases and J by 3 bases, with 7 bases between. This CDR3 is built from 13 residues. Germline assignment: CDR1 SGDLS and CDR2 YYNGEE. This CDR3 is CASSVGLNYEQYF. The CDR3 nucleotides read TGTGCCAGCAGCGTAGGACTGAACTACGAGCAGTACTTC.

The chain has TRBV12-2 and TRBJ2-1; the table's D call of TRBD2 was not tested on the DNA. TRBV12-2 has pseudogene status. CDR3 length: 17 residues. CDR3 sequence: CASRLGGEQTSYNEQFF. In nucleotides, the CDR3 is TGTGCAAGTCGCTTAGGGGGGGAACAAACCTCCTACAATGAGCAGTTCTTC.

This clone was seen a single time. V usage is TRBV6-5 and J usage is TRBJ2-3; 8 positions match TRBD2. With 6 bases clipped from V and 1 base from J, the junction kept 6 bases outside the gene matches. Germline CDR1 and CDR2: MNHEY and SVGAGI. CDR3 size: 15 residues. The chain's CDR3 is CASRKAGAGTDTQYF. In nucleotides, the CDR3 is TGTGCCAGCAGAAAAGCGGGAGCGGGCACAGATACGCAGTATTTT.

This sequence joins TRBV19 and TRBJ2-1; D is unclear. V gave up 3 bases and J gave up 8 bases, with 14 bases separating them. Germline lookup yields CDR1 LNHDA and CDR2 SQIVND (reference sequence). The CDR3 is 14 amino acids. The CDR3 reads CASSIDPTLDEQFF. CDR3 nucleotides: TGTGCCAGTAGTATCGACCCCACCTTGGATGAGCAGTTCTTC.

The chain has TRBV6-5 and TRBJ1-5; TRBD1 aligns across 8 bases. The CDR3 contains 15 residues. Per the germline V gene, CDR1 is MNHEY and CDR2 is SVGAGI. Trimming at V came to 5 bases and at J to 3 bases, leaving 6 bases not matched to a gene. The DNA of the CDR3 is TGTGCCAGCAGTCGTGGACAGGGATACAATCAGCCCCAGCATTTT. Its translation: CASSRGQGYNQPQHF.

This rearrangement joins TRBV28 to TRBJ1-3, with no clear D. CDR1 is MDHEN and CDR2 is SYDVKM in the germline V gene. V shed 3 bases and J shed 0 bases, with 6 bases lying between them. This CDR3 region has 14 residues. The CDR3 is CASSLASSGNTIYF. The CDR3 nucleotides read TGTGCCAGCAGTTTGGCCAGCTCTGGAAACACCATATATTTT.

The rearrangement links TRBV7-2 to TRBJ2-1, with 12 bases fitting TRBD2. This CDR3 spans 15 amino acids. CDR1 and CDR2 from the germline V gene are SGHTA and FQGNSA. V shed 5 bases and J 4 bases; nucleotides not matched to a gene: 3. As DNA, the CDR3 is TGTGCCAGCAGCCCGGGACTAGCGGGTTACAATGAGCAGTTCTTC. Translating it yields CASSPGLAGYNEQFF. The full variable domain, completed using reference TRBV7-2 and TRBJ2-1, is GAGVSQSPSNKVTEKGKDVELRCDPISGHTALYWYRQSLGQGLEFLIYFQGNSAPDKSGLPSDRFSAERTGGSVSTLTIQRTQQEDSAVYLCASSPGLAGYNEQFFGPGTRLTVL.

This clone was recorded a few times. This chain connects TRBV7-9 to TRBJ2-7; D is uncertain. CDR3 length: 13 amino acids. Germline CDR1 and CDR2: SEHNR and FQNEAQ (reference sequence). The V end was cut by 1 base, the J end by 5 bases, with 9 bases between. CDR3 residues: CASSLVSSNEQYF. The CDR3 DNA reads TGTGCCAGCAGCTTAGTTTCTTCGAACGAGCAGTACTTC. The full variable domain, in which reference TRBV7-9 and TRBJ2-7 provide the parts outside the CDR3, is DTGVSQNPRHKITKRGQNVTFRCDPISEHNRLYWYRQTLGQGPEFLTYFQNEAQLEKSRLLSDRFSAERPKGSFSTLEIQRTEQGDSAMYLCASSLVSSNEQYFGPGTRLTVT.

The gene calls are TRBV29-1 and TRBJ2-2; TRBD1 or TRBD2 may be the D gene (5 bases each). Germline lookup yields CDR1 SQVTM and CDR2 ANQGSEA. Trimming took 7 bases from V and 1 from J, leaving 13 bases between them. This CDR3 contains 14 residues. Here the CDR3 DNA reads TGCAGCGCTCCGGGACCCCTGAACACCGGGGAGCTGTTTTTT. Protein sequence: CSAPGPLNTGELFF.

The chain joins TRBV19 to TRBJ1-2, with no clear D. Trimming took off 8 bases at V and 4 bases at J, with 14 bases between the two ends. Germline V gives CDR1 LNHDA, CDR2 SQIVND (reference sequence). The CDR3 has 13 amino acids. CDR3 in DNA: TGTGCCAGTTTGAAGCGGGGATCCTATGGCTACACCTTC. Translated: CASLKRGSYGYTF.

J is TRBJ2-7 and V is TRBV10-1, with no clear D. Germline values: CDR1 WNHNN, CDR2 SYGVQD (reference sequence). Trimming took off 4 bases at V and 2 bases at J, with 9 bases between the two ends. The CDR3 is 13 residues long. CDR3 in DNA: TGCGCCAGCAGTGCTTCAACCCCCTACGAGCAGTACTTC. This translates into CASSASTPYEQYF.

The CDR3 DNA follows: TGTGCCAGTAGTATTTCTGATCAGCCCCAGCATTTT. This codes for CASSISDQPQHF. The gene calls are TRBV19 and TRBJ1-5, with D unclear. Per the germline V gene, CDR1 is LNHDA and CDR2 is SQIVND (reference sequence). This CDR3 comprises 12 residues. Trimming removed 3 bases from V and 5 bases from J, with 5 bases in between.

The chain recombines TRBV10-3 with TRBJ2-7; no clear D. The CDR3 is 11 residues long. From germline, CDR1 is ENHRY and CDR2 SYGVKD. Deletions cut 4 bases from V and 4 bases from J, with 5 bases between. The CDR3 nucleotides read TGTGCCATCAGTGTAAAGTACGAGCAGTACTTC. Its protein product is CAISVKYEQYF.

The chain carries TRBV7-9 and TRBJ1-2, with D unclear. The germline CDR1 and CDR2 sequences are SEHNR and FQNEAQ (reference sequence). Trimming took off 5 bases at V and 5 bases at J, with 12 bases between the two ends. The CDR3 length is 13 residues. The CDR3 DNA reads as TGTGCCAGCAGCCGGCCGACGGATTATGGCTACACCTTC. Its protein is CASSRPTDYGYTF.

Only a few counts were recorded for this clone. The genes are TRBV6-5 and TRBJ2-2; 10 positions agree with TRBD2. CDR1 and CDR2 from the germline V gene are MNHEY and SVGAGI. The CDR3 sequence is 15 residues long. V lost 2 bases and J lost 8; bases outside the gene matches: 5. The CDR3 here is CASSYQASGSGELFF. Written as DNA, the CDR3 is TGTGCCAGCAGTTACCAGGCTAGCGGGAGTGGGGAGCTGTTTTTT.

This clone was seen a few times. The chain has TRBV7-3 and TRBJ2-6; D unclear. Per the germline V gene, CDR1 is SGHTA and CDR2 is FQGTGA. Trimming stripped 5 bases from V and 1 base from J, with 9 bases between. The CDR3 spans 15 residues. The CDR3 loop is CASSLAVSGANVLTF. The CDR3 DNA reads as TGTGCCAGCAGCCTCGCCGTGTCTGGGGCCAACGTCCTGACTTTC.

The chain joins TRBV11-2 to TRBJ2-7; the match to TRBD2 covers 11 bases. V was pared by 5 bases and J by 12 bases, with 6 bases of the junction left unmatched. The CDR3 is 12 amino acids. The germline V gene has CDR1 SGHAT and CDR2 FQNNGV. CDR3 nucleotide sequence: TGTGCCAGCAGCCTACGTAGCGGGAGGGTGTACTTC. This translates into CASSLRSGRVYF.

This chain links TRBV10-1 with TRBJ2-2; D unclear. V lost 3 bases and J lost 1, with 3 bases in between. CDR1 and CDR2 from the germline V gene are WNHNN and SYGVQD (reference sequence). This CDR3 has 13 amino acids. CDR3 nucleotide sequence: TGCGCCAGCAGTGACTTGAACACCGGGGAGCTGTTTTTT. Amino acid sequence: CASSDLNTGELFF.

The chain employs TRBV12-5 and TRBJ2-3; D is undetermined. The germline V gene encodes CDR1 LGHNT and CDR2 FRNRAP. The CDR3 totals 15 residues. The V end lost 1 base, the J end lost 2 bases, and 10 bases lay between the germline ends. In DNA, the CDR3 is TGTGCTAGTGGTTTGGGAGACACCGACACAGATACGCAGTATTTT. Translation gives CASGLGDTDTDTQYF.

The V and J genes are TRBV9 and TRBJ2-2; TRBD2 matches 8 bases. The CDR3 length is 14 residues. Germline CDR1 SGDLS, CDR2 YYNGEE. The V and J ends lost 4 bases and 4 bases, in that order; junction bases with no gene match: 3. The CDR3: CASSPRGGTGELFF. Here the CDR3 DNA reads TGTGCCAGCAGCCCCCGGGGGGGCACCGGGGAGCTGTTTTTT.

V is TRBV4-2 and J is TRBJ2-2, with 14 bases identical to TRBD2. V shed 2 bases, J shed 5 bases, and the junction held 7 bases outside the gene matches. Germline assignment: CDR1 LGHNA and CDR2 YNFKEQ. The CDR3 has 18 residues. This CDR3 reads CASSQYPGLAGVTGELFF. DNA of the CDR3: TGTGCCAGCAGCCAATATCCGGGACTAGCGGGAGTAACCGGGGAGCTGTTTTTT.

This clone was recorded only once. The chain is built from TRBV2 and TRBJ2-1, with 8 bases that match TRBD2. The CDR3 consists of 15 residues. Trimming at V came to 6 bases and at J to 4 bases, leaving 8 bases not matched to a gene. Germline values: CDR1 SNHLY, CDR2 FYNNEI. The chain's CDR3 is CASRALAGGYNEQFF. The CDR3 region has the DNA TGTGCCAGCAGGGCTCTAGCGGGTGGGTACAATGAGCAGTTCTTC. The variable domain in full, with the rest retrieved from reference TRBV2 and TRBJ2-1, is EPEVTQTPSHQVTQMGQEVILRCVPISNHLYFYWYRQILGQKVEFLVSFYNNEISEKSEIFDDQFSVERPDGSNFTLKIRSTKLEDSAMYFCASRALAGGYNEQFFGPGTRLTVL.

The chain links TRBV7-9 to TRBJ2-1, with 7 positions matching TRBD2. V dropped 5 bases and J dropped 3; count of bases not matched to a gene: 7. Germline V gene sequence: CDR1 SEHNR, CDR2 FQNEAQ (reference sequence). The CDR3 has 15 residues. CDR3 in DNA: TGTGCCAGCAGCCTAAGTGGACTAGGCTACAATGAGCAGTTCTTC. Its translation: CASSLSGLGYNEQFF.